The 27 T cell receptor beta chains in this list originate from one sample, sequenced in a study of CD8+ T cells in alopecia areata. RNA extraction was followed by reverse transcription into cDNA, which acted as the sequencing template. Here immunoSEQ multiplex PCR was the method, and the copy in TCRdb shows in-frame clones only, minus some. The data hold more than 90,000 clones, with over 60% observed a single time. The source material was CD4+ T cells sorted from blood. These receptors were obtained from a human donor in good health.

The genes are TRBV5-1 and TRBJ2-3; D is unresolved. The CDR3 contains 15 residues. In germline, CDR1 is SGHRS, CDR2 YFSETQ. V shed 0 bases and J shed 4 bases, with 12 bases lying between them. The CDR3 DNA is TGCGCCAGCAGCTTGGTATGGGGATCCGCAGATACGCAGTATTTT. Translating gives CASSLVWGSADTQYF.

In this sample, this clone turned up a few times. The chain employs TRBV30 and TRBJ1-5; 7 bases agree with TRBD1. The CDR3 contains 14 residues. Germline V gene data show CDR1 as GTSNPN and CDR2 as SVGIG (reference sequence). V lost 1 base and J lost 7; bases outside the gene matches: 7. The CDR3 protein is CAWSGQGVTQPQHF. The DNA for the CDR3 is TGTGCCTGGAGTGGGCAGGGGGTTACGCAGCCCCAGCATTTT.

J is TRBJ1-5 and V is TRBV30; weak D call: TRBD1 (5 bases). Germline CDR1 GTSNPN, CDR2 SVGIG (reference sequence). There are 13 residues in the CDR3. The germline V and J ends were trimmed by 1 base and 3 bases, with 7 bases remaining between them. The CDR3 reads CAWSGQHNQPQHF. As DNA, the CDR3 is TGTGCCTGGAGTGGACAGCACAATCAGCCCCAGCATTTT.

The chain links TRBV15 to TRBJ2-7; the D is unclear. Between the trimmed V and J ends, which lost 0 bases and 4 bases, there was a span of 7 bases. Germline V lookup: CDR1 LNHNV, CDR2 YYDKDF (reference sequence). This CDR3 spans 13 amino acids. The CDR3 loop reads CATSRDKGYEQYF. The CDR3 DNA reads as TGTGCCACCAGCAGAGATAAAGGGTACGAGCAGTACTTC. Based on the CDR3 plus reference TRBV15 and TRBJ2-7, the full variable domain is DAMVIQNPRYQVTQFGKPVTLSCSQTLNHNVMYWYQQKSSQAPKLLFHYYDKDFNNEADTPDNFQSRRPNTSFCFLDIRSPGLGDTAMYLCATSRDKGYEQYFGPGTRLTVT.

This rearrangement joins TRBV6-4 to TRBJ2-2; 9 nucleotides agree with TRBD2. The CDR3 covers 15 residues. Trimming took 0 bases from V and 6 from J; bases not matched to a gene: 2. Germline V gene data show CDR1 as MRHNA and CDR2 as SNTAGT. In DNA form, the CDR3 reads TGTGCCAGCAGTGACTCGGCGGGGGGGCCCGGGGAGCTGTTTTTT. Its protein is CASSDSAGGPGELFF.

This clone was seen a handful of times. The rearrangement links TRBV30 to TRBJ1-1; D is uncertain. Germline V gene data show CDR1 as GTSNPN and CDR2 as SVGIG (reference sequence). V lost 2 bases, J lost 7 bases, and 8 bases lay in between. The CDR3 loop spans 11 amino acids. The CDR3 here is CAWSKTGEAFF. Written as DNA, the CDR3 is TGTGCCTGGAGTAAAACCGGTGAAGCTTTCTTT.

J is TRBJ1-6 and V is TRBV15, with 9 bases aligning to TRBD1. This CDR3 contains 15 residues. Germline CDR1 reads LNHNV; CDR2 reads YYDKDF (reference sequence). J lost 8 bases, V lost 2 bases, and 4 bases had no gene match. The CDR3 region is CATSRRTGEDSPLHF. The CDR3 DNA sequence: TGTGCCACCAGCAGACGGACAGGGGAGGATTCACCCCTCCACTTT.

The chain uses TRBV27 and TRBJ1-2; 7 bases are shared with TRBD1. The length of the CDR3 is 15 residues. V shed 5 bases and J 8 bases; nucleotides not matched to a gene: 14. Per germline, CDR1 MNHEY and CDR2 SMNVEV (reference sequence). The CDR3 protein is CASSPWDRPPEGYTF. Here the CDR3 DNA reads TGTGCCAGCAGTCCCTGGGACAGACCACCGGAAGGCTACACCTTC.

The chain couples TRBV5-1 to TRBJ2-2; possibly TRBD1 for D (5 bases). Germline assignment: CDR1 SGHRS and CDR2 YFSETQ. V lost 0 bases to trimming and J lost 1 base, with 7 bases between them. The CDR3 length is 15 residues. In DNA form, the CDR3 reads TGCGCCAGCAGCTTGGTGCAGGGGAACACCGGGGAGCTGTTTTTT. It translates to CASSLVQGNTGELFF.

This clone was observed a few times. The chain links TRBV29-1 to TRBJ1-2, with D maybe TRBD1 (6 bases). Looked up from germline, CDR1 is SQVTM and CDR2 is ANQGSEA. The CDR3 is 12 amino acids. The ends were cut back, 4 bases at V and 8 bases at J, with 14 bases in the middle. The DNA for the CDR3 is TGCAGCGTTGGGACAGCTGTGGGGGGCTACACCTTC. Protein sequence: CSVGTAVGGYTF.

The table lists this clone with a few counts. V usage is TRBV27 and J usage is TRBJ2-6; 10 bases are a match to TRBD2. This CDR3 has 18 amino acids. The germline V gene has CDR1 MNHEY and CDR2 SMNVEV (reference sequence). V trimming: 6 bases; J trimming: 0 bases; junction bases outside the gene matches: 8. CDR3 DNA sequence: TGTGCCAGCAGCACGCTAGCGGGGGTAACCTCTGGGGCCAACGTCCTGACTTTC. Protein: CASSTLAGVTSGANVLTF. Drawing the rest from reference TRBV27 and TRBJ2-6, the complete variable domain is EAQVTQNPRYLITVTGKKLTVTCSQNMNHEYMSWYRQDPGLGLRQIYYSMNVEVTDKGDVPEGYKVSRKEKRNFPLILESPSPNQTSLYFCASSTLAGVTSGANVLTFGAGSRLTVL.

In its sample, this clone was seen a few times. The chain couples TRBV29-1 to TRBJ2-1; D possibly matches TRBD1 or TRBD2 (5 bases each). The CDR3 consists of 13 residues. Germline V gene lookup returns CDR1 SQVTM and CDR2 ANQGSEA. V lost 8 bases and J 5 bases, leaving 16 bases between the germline ends. Written as DNA, the CDR3 is TGCAGCTACACCGGGCAGGGAGACAATGAGCAGTTCTTC. The encoded protein is CSYTGQGDNEQFF.

This clone was observed a single time. The chain employs TRBV29-1 and TRBJ2-3, with a tentative D call TRBD1 (5 bases). V was clipped by 7 bases and J by 1 base, with 9 bases between them. This CDR3 contains 12 residues. Per germline, CDR1 SQVTM and CDR2 ANQGSEA. CDR3 bases: TGCAGCGCCATACAGGGCACAGATACGCAGTATTTT. Its protein is CSAIQGTDTQYF.

J is TRBJ2-7 and V is TRBV7-9, with D uncertain. The CDR3 loop spans 11 amino acids. V shed 0 bases and J shed 8 bases, with 5 bases lying between them. The germline V gene has CDR1 SEHNR and CDR2 FQNEAQ (reference sequence). CDR3 sequence reads: CASSLAEKQYF. As DNA, the CDR3 is TGTGCCAGCAGCTTAGCAGAAAAGCAGTACTTC.

This clone was recorded once. The chain is built from TRBV15 and TRBJ2-2; 10 bases fit TRBD2. The CDR3 loop spans 16 amino acids. V lost 5 bases, J lost 0 bases, and 3 bases stayed unmatched. Germline loops: CDR1 LNHNV, CDR2 YYDKDF (reference sequence). The CDR3 coding sequence is TGTGCCACCAGCTCCCTAGCGGGGGCGAACACCGGGGAGCTGTTTTTT. Translation gives CATSSLAGANTGELFF.

The chain joins TRBV25-1 to TRBJ1-2; D not resolved. Germline assignment: CDR1 MGHDK and CDR2 SYGVNS. V dropped 3 bases and J dropped 10 bases, with 12 bases sitting between them. CDR3 length: 12 residues. CDR3 DNA: TGTGCCAGCAGTGACATCGGGCGGGACTACACCTTC. Translated, it gives CASSDIGRDYTF.

This clone was recorded at least ten times. CDR3 amino acids: CASSLTGPSTDTQYF. As DNA, the CDR3 is TGTGCCAGCAGCTTAACTGGCCCTAGCACAGATACGCAGTATTTT. The chain couples TRBV7-3 to TRBJ2-3; the D is unclear. Germline-derived CDR1 and CDR2 are SGHTA and FQGTGA. The CDR3 loop spans 15 amino acids. Trimming cost V 0 bases and J 0 bases, with 7 bases left between them.

V and J are TRBV5-1 and TRBJ2-5, with TRBD1 identical over 8 bases. Unmatched junction bases numbered 12, after V lost 6 bases and J lost 5 bases. Germline CDR1 is SGHRS and CDR2 is YFSETQ. The CDR3 consists of 15 residues. Written as DNA, the CDR3 is TGCGCCAGCACCCAAGAGCAGGGGGCGGGGGAGACCCAGTACTTC. It encodes CASTQEQGAGETQYF.

This sequence joins TRBV5-5 and TRBJ2-2, with D hard to call. The CDR3 has 16 amino acids. The V gene lost 3 bases and the J gene lost 4 bases, with 16 bases spanning the gap. The germline gives CDR1 SGHKS, CDR2 YYEKEE (reference sequence). This CDR3 reads CASSSPGRVGTGELFF. DNA for the CDR3: TGTGCCAGCAGCTCCCCTGGAAGGGTTGGCACCGGGGAGCTGTTTTTT.

This chain connects TRBV10-3 to TRBJ2-7; D call uncertain. Germline CDR1 ENHRY, CDR2 SYGVKD. The V end lost 4 bases, the J end lost 0 bases, and 7 bases lay between the germline ends. This CDR3 region has 13 residues. The CDR3: CAISVVSSYEQYF. The CDR3 region has the DNA TGTGCCATCAGTGTTGTCAGCTCCTACGAGCAGTACTTC.

The chain links TRBV7-2 to TRBJ2-5; 7 bases are shared with TRBD2. The junction had 10 bases not matched to a gene; V was cut back by 6 bases and J by 3 bases. The germline CDR1 and CDR2 sequences are SGHTA and FQGNSA. This CDR3 is built from 15 residues. The CDR3 DNA sequence: TGTGCCAGCAGTTATAATGGCGGGGGAAAAGAGACCCAGTACTTC. It is translated as CASSYNGGGKETQYF. The entire variable domain, with the rest obtained from reference TRBV7-2 and TRBJ2-5, is as follows: GAGVSQSPSNKVTEKGKDVELRCDPISGHTALYWYRQSLGQGLEFLIYFQGNSAPDKSGLPSDRFSAERTGGSVSTLTIQRTQQEDSAVYLCASSYNGGGKETQYFGPGTRLLVL.

The chain is built from TRBV29-1 and TRBJ2-6; no clear D gene. Deletions cut 4 bases from V and 3 bases from J, with 7 bases between. CDR3 length: 13 amino acids. Germline assignment: CDR1 SQVTM and CDR2 ANQGSEA. DNA for the CDR3: TGCAGCGTTGCGGTCGGTGGGGCCAACGTCCTGACTTTC. Amino acids: CSVAVGGANVLTF.

This clone was seen only once. At the DNA level, this CDR3 is encoded by other sequences in the same sample as well. The chain recombines TRBV4-1 with TRBJ1-4; tentative D call: TRBD1 (5 bases). Germline CDR1 reads MGHRA; CDR2 reads YSYEKL. This CDR3 is 13 amino acids long. With 2 bases removed from V and 8 bases from J, the gap between germline ends came to 9 bases. The chain's CDR3 is CASSQTRGEKLFF. The DNA for the CDR3 is TGCGCCAGCAGCCAAACCCGGGGCGAAAAACTGTTTTTT.

The chain combines TRBV29-1 with TRBJ1-5; 7 bases agree with TRBD1. V lost 7 bases, J lost 3 bases, and 3 bases stayed unmatched. This CDR3 region has 12 residues. Per germline, CDR1 SQVTM and CDR2 ANQGSEA. The CDR3 reads CSAQGDNQPQHF. CDR3 in DNA: TGCAGCGCGCAGGGGGACAATCAGCCCCAGCATTTT.

The chain couples TRBV7-2 to TRBJ2-5, with a weak D call TRBD1 (5 bases). Germline CDR1 is SGHTA and CDR2 is FQGNSA. V shed 1 base and J shed 4 bases, with 13 bases lying between them. The CDR3 contains 15 residues. CDR3 sequence: CASSLGARVGETQYF. CDR3 DNA sequence: TGTGCCAGCAGCTTAGGCGCCAGGGTCGGAGAGACCCAGTACTTC.

The chain employs TRBV6-1 and TRBJ1-1, with D unclear. Trimming left V 5 bases short and J 2 bases short, with 9 bases between. Germline V gives CDR1 MNHNS, CDR2 SASEGT. CDR3 length equals 13 residues. CDR3 sequence (DNA): TGTGCCAGCAGTCCCGAAAGAAACACTGAAGCTTTCTTT. Protein sequence: CASSPERNTEAFF.

The genes are TRBV29-1 and TRBJ2-1; D possibly corresponds to TRBD2 (6 bases). Deletions cut 6 bases from V and 10 bases from J, with 16 bases between. The length of the CDR3 is 12 residues. Germline V gene data show CDR1 as SQVTM and CDR2 as ANQGSEA. The CDR3 loop is CSVSLTSPEQFF. CDR3 coding DNA: TGCAGCGTATCCTTAACTAGCCCGGAGCAGTTCTTC.